The rows below give T cell receptor beta chains drawn from one sample of a study of CD8+CD57+ T cells in acquired aplastic anemia. TCRdb reprocessed the reads with MiXCR, giving one entry per CDR3 protein. The sample has approximately 150,000 distinct CDR3 sequences, less than 60% seen once. The material sequenced was sorted CD4+, CD8+, or CD8+CD57+ T cells (not recorded which) from PBMCs. The receptors were sampled from a human donor with aplastic anemia. Both conserved end residues are part of each CDR3. The D gene is left open where the match is weak. For some rows the clone size is stated as once, few or many, or as a class when expanded; others skip it.

clone_size,d_call,j_call,v_call,cdr3_nt,cdr3_aa
-,-,TRBJ1-1,TRBV7-2,TGTGCCAGCAGCTTGTGGGGACCTGAAGCTTTCTTT,CASSLWGPEAFF
few,-,TRBJ1-6,TRBV20-1,TGCAGTGCTAGAGTCGGTACCAGCTACGTGAGTTCACCCCTCCACTTT,CSARVGTSYVSSPLHF
-,-,TRBJ1-2,TRBV7-9,TGTGCCAGCGTAACAGACTTAAACTATGGCTACACCTTC,CASVTDLNYGYTF
-,TRBD1,TRBJ1-4,TRBV5-1,TGCGCCAGCAGCTTGAGGGACAGGGAACAAAAACTGTTTTTT,CASSLRDREQKLFF
-,TRBD2,TRBJ2-3,TRBV4-2,TGTGCCAGCAGCCAAGAAGCGGGGGGGATCACAGATACGCAGTATTTT,CASSQEAGGITDTQYF
-,-,TRBJ2-3,TRBV20-1,TGCAGTGCGGACAGCGTAACAGATACGCAGTATTTT,CSADSVTDTQYF
-,TRBD1,TRBJ2-6,TRBV19,TGTGCCTCGGGGACAGGGACACTGTCTGGGGCCAACGTCCTGACTTTC,CASGTGTLSGANVLTF
many,TRBD1,TRBJ2-7,TRBV6-5,TGTGCCAGCAGCTATAAACCGGGACAGTCCTACGAGCAGTACTTC,CASSYKPGQSYEQYF
many,-,TRBJ1-6,TRBV27,TGTGCCAGCAGTTACCGGGACCGACAGATTTCACCCCTCCACTTT,CASSYRDRQISPLHF
-,-,TRBJ2-2,TRBV12-3/TRBV12-4,TGTGCCAGCACCACGGGAAGCCGATGGGACACCGGGGAGCTGTTTTTT,CASTTGSRWDTGELFF
-,-,TRBJ1-3,TRBV10-3,TGTGCCATAGCCGGGGGAGCCGGAAACACCATATATTTT,CAIAGGAGNTIYF
-,-,TRBJ2-7,TRBV20-1,TGCAGTGCTAGAGATCAGGGCTCCCTGATCTACGAGCAGTACTTC,CSARDQGSLIYEQYF
many,-,TRBJ1-5,TRBV19,TGTGCCAGTAGTGGGGGGCCGGGGGCTAGCAATCAGCCCCAGCATTTT,CASSGGPGASNQPQHF
many,-,TRBJ2-7,TRBV5-1,TGCGCCAGCAGCTTGCAAGTGGCAGGCTCCTCCTACGAGCAGTACTTC,CASSLQVAGSSYEQYF
many,-,TRBJ1-1,TRBV19,TGTGCCAGTAGTCTTGTTCTGGCGACGAACACTGAAGCTTTCTTT,CASSLVLATNTEAFF
-,TRBD1,TRBJ1-2,TRBV18,TGTGCCAGCTCACCACCCGGGACAGAAAACTATGGCTACACCTTC,CASSPPGTENYGYTF
-,-,TRBJ2-6,TRBV9,TGTGCCAGCAGCCCCAGCGGGTGGTTCTCTGGGGCCAACGTCCTGACTTTC,CASSPSGWFSGANVLTF
many,TRBD2,TRBJ2-1,TRBV7-2,TGTGCCAGCAGCTTATTCACTAGCGGGGGGATGGACTTC,CASSLFTSGGMDF
few,TRBD2,TRBJ2-1,TRBV6-2/TRBV6-3,TGTGCCAGCAGACTAGCGGGGGGGAGACATGAGCAGTTCTTC,CASRLAGGRHEQFF
-,-,TRBJ2-2,TRBV12-3/TRBV12-4,TGTGCCAGCAGTCAAAGAGGGATGCACACCGGGGAGCTGTTTTTT,CASSQRGMHTGELFF
few,TRBD1,TRBJ2-7,TRBV10-3,TGTGCCATCAGTTTACGGACAGGGGGCTCCTACGAGCAGTACTTC,CAISLRTGGSYEQYF
medium-sized,TRBD1,TRBJ1-5,TRBV10-3,TGTGCCATCAGGGCAGGGGGGGGTAGCAATCAGCCCCAGCATTTT,CAIRAGGGSNQPQHF
-,-,TRBJ1-5,TRBV10-2,TGCGCCAGCAGTGATGGGGGGCTGGGTAGCAATCAGCCCCAGCATTTT,CASSDGGLGSNQPQHF
-,-,TRBJ1-4,TRBV10-3,TGTGCCATCAGTGGTGACTTTGCAGAGTCAATTAGCGAAAAACTGTTTTTT,CAISGDFAESISEKLFF
many,-,TRBJ2-1,TRBV5-1,TGCGCCAGCAGCTTAGGATGGGGGAATGAGCAGTTCTTC,CASSLGWGNEQFF
few,-,TRBJ1-6,TRBV2,TGTGCCAGCAGTTCAGGCAGAGAGTCACCCCTCCACTTT,CASSSGRESPLHF
-,TRBD2,TRBJ2-1,TRBV20-1,TGCAGTGCTAGAGTATCTAGCGGGAGTAGGTATGAGCAGTTCTTC,CSARVSSGSRYEQFF
many,-,TRBJ2-1,TRBV29-1,TGCAGCGACGCCCGGGGGTCCTTCGGGAATGAGCAGTTCTTC,CSDARGSFGNEQFF
many,TRBD2,TRBJ2-2,TRBV11-3,TGTGCCAGCAGCCCTACCTCGGGACTAGCGGGGGTCAACACCGGGGAGCTGTTTTTT,CASSPTSGLAGVNTGELFF
-,TRBD1,TRBJ2-7,TRBV12-3/TRBV12-4,TGTGCCAGCGGTCCCAGCGCCTCCGGGACAGGGTATCGAAGGGAGCAGTACTTC,CASGPSASGTGYRREQYF
many,TRBD1,TRBJ2-6,TRBV19,TGTGCCAGTAGTACGGGACAGTTTTTCTCTGGGGCCAACGTCCTGACTTTC,CASSTGQFFSGANVLTF
many,TRBD1,TRBJ2-1,TRBV20-1,TGCAGTGCTAGAGATCTCCGCCAGGGGGCTCTCAATGAGCAGTTCTTC,CSARDLRQGALNEQFF
-,-,TRBJ2-2,TRBV7-8,TGTGCCAGCAGTCCCCCGGTGGAGCTGTTTTTT,CASSPPVELFF
once,-,TRBJ2-7,TRBV24-1,TGTGCCACCAGTAGACCGGGGGGCGGTGAGCAGTACTTC,CATSRPGGGEQYF
many,-,TRBJ2-3,TRBV7-2,TGTGCCAGCAGCCCCCATCCAGGGGTGGATACGCAGTATTTT,CASSPHPGVDTQYF
-,-,TRBJ2-3,TRBV24-1,TGTGCCACCAGTGATGTAAAGGGACATTTCACAGATACGCAGTATTTT,CATSDVKGHFTDTQYF
-,-,TRBJ1-2,TRBV2,TGTGCCAGCAGTGAAGCGACAGGAGGGTATGGCTACACCTTC,CASSEATGGYGYTF
-,TRBD1,TRBJ2-5,TRBV7-6,TGTGCCAGCAGCTTAGAAAGGGGGCGAGAGACCCAGTACTTC,CASSLERGRETQYF
-,-,TRBJ2-2,TRBV25-1,TGTGCCAGCAGTGAATTGGTTGCGGGGAGGCAGACCGGGGAGCTGTTTTTT,CASSELVAGRQTGELFF
-,TRBD1,TRBJ2-7,TRBV20-1,TGCAGTGCTAGGGGACAGTTCGAGCAGTACTTC,CSARGQFEQYF
few,-,TRBJ2-1,TRBV25-1,TGTGCCAGCAGTCCCGATCGTAGCAGCACTAACAATGAGCAGTTCTTC,CASSPDRSSTNNEQFF
-,TRBD2,TRBJ2-3,TRBV2,TGTGCCAGCAGTGAGCAAGGACTAGCGACAGATACGCAGTATTTT,CASSEQGLATDTQYF
-,-,TRBJ1-6,TRBV27,TGTGCCAGCAGTAAGCAAGGAAACCACTATAATTCACCCCTCCACTTT,CASSKQGNHYNSPLHF
many,TRBD1,TRBJ2-7,TRBV5-1,TGCGCCAGCAGCCCAGGACAGGGTCGACACGAGCAGTACTTC,CASSPGQGRHEQYF
once,-,TRBJ2-7,TRBV9,TGTGCCAGCAGCAAGCGCAGGGGAGGAGAGCAGTACTTC,CASSKRRGGEQYF
-,-,TRBJ1-3,TRBV7-8,TGTGCCAGCATGGCCCCTGGAAACACCATATATTTT,CASMAPGNTIYF
many,TRBD1,TRBJ2-7,TRBV5-4,TGTGCCAGCAGCCGTAAAACGGGACAGGGAAACTACGAGCAGTACTTC,CASSRKTGQGNYEQYF
-,TRBD2,TRBJ2-1,TRBV19,TGTGCCAGCCTGGGACTAGCGAAGAACTACAATGAGCAGTTCTTC,CASLGLAKNYNEQFF
-,TRBD1,TRBJ2-7,TRBV7-9,TGTGCCAGCAGCGCGACAGGGTTTTTAGACGAGCAGTACTTC,CASSATGFLDEQYF
-,-,TRBJ1-3,TRBV19,TGTGCCAGTAGTATCCGGCTGAGCTCTGGAAACACCATATATTTT,CASSIRLSSGNTIYF
-,-,TRBJ1-5,TRBV19,TGTGCCAGTAGTATTCCGGGGAATCAGCCCCAGCGTTTT,CASSIPGNQPQRF
-,TRBD1,TRBJ1-2,TRBV15,TGTGCCACCAGCAGAGATAAGGGACAGAACTATGGCTACACCTTC,CATSRDKGQNYGYTF
-,TRBD2,TRBJ2-5,TRBV6-5,TGTGCCAGCAGTTACGAGGCGGGGGGGAGATCCCGGTACTTC,CASSYEAGGRSRYF
-,TRBD1,TRBJ2-5,TRBV29-1,TGCAGCCTTACCGGGACAGGGGGAGAGACCCAGTACTTC,CSLTGTGGETQYF
-,TRBD1,TRBJ1-6,TRBV19,TGTGCCAGTGCCGACAGGGGAACCCTCCACTTT,CASADRGTLHF